This TCR beta chain was captured in a study of cytomegalovirus exposure and HLA in healthy donors. Vbeta (60) and Jbeta (13) primers were used in the PCR. Sequenced by immunoSEQ multiplex PCR; TCRdb stores in-frame clones only, minus some. The sample lists roughly 100,000 clones; over 70% were seen once. This clone was detected only a few times. At the DNA level, this CDR3 is encoded by other sequences in the same sample as well. The source material was PBMCs. The receptor was isolated from a male donor in good health and CMV-seronegative.

CDR3 DNA sequence: TGTGCCAGTAGTATAAGGGGTTTCGGGGGGACCGGGGAGCTGTTTTTT. Translation: CASSIRGFGGTGELFF. The rearrangement links TRBV19 to TRBJ2-2, with TRBD2 identical over 7 bases. CDR1 is LNHDA and CDR2 is SQIVND in the germline V gene (reference sequence). The V segment lost 2 bases and the J segment 5 bases; nucleotides outside the gene matches: 8. The CDR3 covers 16 residues.